One and the same sample provided the 5 T cell receptor beta chains below, sequenced in a study of cytomegalovirus exposure and HLA in healthy donors. A multiplex PCR was run with 60 Vbeta primers and 13 Jbeta primers. The data were produced by immunoSEQ multiplex PCR, yet TCRdb's version contains in-frame clones alone and is incomplete. The data include fewer than 150,000 clones; the top ten clones carry about 2.1%. The sample was PBMCs. The receptors shown here come from an older woman in good health and CMV-seronegative.

The chain uses TRBV10-3 and TRBJ2-5, with D perhaps TRBD2 (5 bases). The end of the DNA fits TRBJ2-7 better, so the J call may be wrong. CDR1 and CDR2 from the germline V gene are ENHRY and SYGVKD. This CDR3 is built from 12 residues. CDR3 residues: CAIQAEDYEQYF. The DNA for the CDR3 is TGTGCCATCCAAGCGGAGGACTACGAGCAGTACTTC.

V gene TRBV5-1 combines with J gene TRBJ1-6, with D hard to call. Germline V gene data show CDR1 as SGHRS and CDR2 as YFSETQ. The V end was cut by 3 bases, the J end by 3 bases, with 10 bases between. The CDR3 consists of 15 residues. CDR3 bases: TGCGCCAGCAGCTGGGGAGGAATCTATAATTCACCCCTCCACTTT. Translation gives CASSWGGIYNSPLHF.

This chain joins TRBV25-1 and TRBJ2-1; D may be TRBD2 (6 bases). Trimming removed 3 bases at V and 6 bases at J, with 15 bases between. Germline lookup yields CDR1 MGHDK and CDR2 SYGVNS. This CDR3 spans 15 amino acids. This CDR3 is CASSDRRAVANEQFF. CDR3 DNA: TGTGCCAGCAGTGATAGGAGGGCCGTCGCCAATGAGCAGTTCTTC.

The V call is TRBV7-6, the J call TRBJ2-1, with a possible D match to TRBD2 (6 bases). V gave up 1 base and J gave up 3 bases, with 10 bases separating them. The germline V gene has CDR1 SGHVS and CDR2 FNYEAQ. The CDR3 runs to 15 residues. CDR3: CASSLVPRGYNEQFF. The CDR3 DNA follows: TGTGCCAGCAGCTTAGTGCCGCGGGGCTACAATGAGCAGTTCTTC.

The J gene is TRBJ1-1, the V gene TRBV25-1, with 11 bases identical to TRBD1. This CDR3 comprises 16 residues. Germline V CDR1 and CDR2: MGHDK, SYGVNS. V was clipped by 5 bases and J by 5 bases; unmatched bases: 10. The DNA for the CDR3 is TGTGCCAGCAGTAAAAAAGGTGGGACAGGGGGGACTGAAGCTTTCTTT. Translating gives CASSKKGGTGGTEAFF.